The 18 T cell receptor beta chains in this list originate from one sample, sequenced in a study of T cells in Graves' hyperthyroidism and ophthalmopathy (dated by TCRdb to the late 2010s). The library was produced with multiplex PCR. The sequencer was an Illumina HiSeq 2000. The TCR beta CDR3 regions were amplified from RNA transcripts. A first-round RT-PCR of the TCR CDR3 used the HTBI primer set with the Qiagen OneStep RT-PCR kit. TCRdb applied fastp at Q25 and MiXCR to the public reads, then kept only in-frame beta chains. Every distinct CDR3 protein forms one entry, paired with its most common genes and DNA. Within this sample are fewer than 550,000 distinct CDR3 sequences, with around a quarter of them counted one time only. The top ten constitute roughly 12% of the sample. Sequencing was performed on blood. The receptors here all came from a woman aged 30 to 39 with Graves' ophthalmopathy.

This clonotype was recorded at least ten times. Here the CDR3 reads CASSEGGASTDTQYF. Written as DNA, the CDR3 is TGTGCCAGCAGTGAAGGAGGGGCAAGCACAGATACGCAGTATTTT. The chain couples TRBV6-1 to TRBJ2-3, with D perhaps given as TRBD1 or TRBD2 (5 bases each). CDR3 length: 15 amino acids. Germline lookup yields CDR1 MNHNS and CDR2 SASEGT. Trimming removed 1 base at V and 0 bases at J, with 8 bases between.

This clonotype was counted many times. The J gene is TRBJ1-2, the V gene TRBV6-1, with 9 bases aligning to TRBD1. Germline V gene sequence: CDR1 MNHNS, CDR2 SASEGT. The CDR3 has 14 residues. V was pared by 6 bases and J by 4 bases, with 6 bases of the junction left unmatched. For the CDR3, the DNA is TGTGCCAGCAGAGCGGACAGGGGAGCCTATGGCTACACCTTC. Protein sequence: CASRADRGAYGYTF.

This clonotype was detected many times. The genes are TRBV12-3 or TRBV12-4 and TRBJ2-2; 7 bases line up with TRBD1. The CDR3 is 15 amino acids. J lost 7 bases, V lost 1 base, and 6 bases had no gene match. The CDR3: CASSLGSTGDGELFF. In nucleotides, the CDR3 is TGTGCCAGCAGTTTAGGGTCAACAGGGGACGGGGAGCTGTTTTTT.

This clonotype was recorded at least ten times. J is TRBJ2-4 and V is TRBV12-3 or TRBV12-4; no reliable D call. The CDR3 sequence is 13 residues long. V was trimmed by 1 base and J by 6 bases, leaving 7 bases between them. CDR3 nucleotides: TGTGCCAGCAGTTTAGGACACCGAAACATTCAGTACTTC. Amino acid sequence: CASSLGHRNIQYF.

Many counts were recorded for this clonotype. The CDR3 DNA follows: TGTGCCAGCAGCTTTCCGCGGGGACCTGGGGAGACCCAGTACTTC. It yields the protein CASSFPRGPGETQYF. The chain has TRBV7-9 and TRBJ2-5; D possibly corresponds to TRBD2 (6 bases). The CDR3 totals 15 residues. V lost 3 bases and J 5 bases, leaving 16 bases between the germline ends. Per the germline V gene, CDR1 is SEHNR and CDR2 is FQNEAQ (reference sequence).

This clonotype was seen at least ten times. The V and J genes are TRBV6-5 and TRBJ1-2; 7 positions agree with TRBD1. Germline-derived CDR1 and CDR2 are MNHEY and SVGAGI. J was trimmed by 4 bases and V by 6 bases; bases with no gene match: 2. CDR3 length: 12 residues. The CDR3 nucleotides read TGTGCCAGCAGCTCAGGGGGCTATGGCTACACCTTC. This sequence encodes CASSSGGYGYTF.

The CDR3 nucleotides read TGTGCCAGCAGTTTCTATGAGGGGTCTGTGGATTCACCCCTCCACTTT. It translates to CASSFYEGSVDSPLHF. The rearrangement joins TRBV28 to TRBJ1-6; D is perhaps TRBD1 (5 bases). V lost 3 bases and J lost 8, with 17 bases in between. The CDR3 spans 16 residues. Germline V lookup: CDR1 MDHEN, CDR2 SYDVKM.

This clonotype was counted at least ten times. This chain connects TRBV11-1 to TRBJ1-5; no clear D gene. This CDR3 has 16 residues. Germline-derived CDR1 and CDR2 are SGHAT and FQDESV (reference sequence). The V and J ends lost 3 bases and 5 bases respectively, with 17 bases between them. This chain's CDR3 is CASSLWLANNHQPQHF. In nucleotides, the CDR3 is TGTGCCAGCAGCTTGTGGCTAGCTAATAATCATCAGCCCCAGCATTTT.

In this sample, this clonotype turned up many times. J is TRBJ1-1 and V is TRBV6-2 or TRBV6-3; tentatively, D is TRBD1 (5 bases). V lost 2 bases to trimming and J lost 9 bases, with 13 bases between them. This CDR3 region has 13 residues. Germline V gene sequence: CDR1 MNHEY, CDR2 SVGEGT. The CDR3 loop reads CASSYGDARKAFF. DNA for the CDR3: TGTGCCAGCAGTTACGGGGACGCGAGGAAAGCTTTCTTT.

This clonotype occurred many times. The V and J genes are TRBV20-1 and TRBJ1-1; D is unresolved. V lost 3 bases, J lost 1 base, and 9 bases lay in between. Germline V lookup: CDR1 DFQATT, CDR2 SNEGSKA (reference sequence). CDR3 size: 13 residues. The CDR3 DNA is TGCAGTGCTAGGCGTACAGCGAACACTGAAGCTTTCTTT. It encodes CSARRTANTEAFF.

Ten or more counts support this clonotype. The chain is built from TRBV15 and TRBJ1-2, with D perhaps TRBD1 (5 bases). This CDR3 region has 15 residues. Deletions cut 0 bases from V and 8 bases from J, with 16 bases between. Germline CDR1 LNHNV, CDR2 YYDKDF (reference sequence). In DNA, the CDR3 is TGTGCCACCAGCAGAGATATCGCCCAGGGAGGCGGCTACACCTTC. Translated: CATSRDIAQGGGYTF.

This clonotype was counted a single time. This sequence joins TRBV6-2 or TRBV6-3 and TRBJ1-5; the match to TRBD1 covers 7 bases. Germline V gene lookup returns CDR1 MNHEY and CDR2 SVGEGT. With 5 bases clipped from V and 2 bases from J, the junction kept 18 bases outside the gene matches. CDR3 length: 19 amino acids. The DNA of the CDR3 is TGTGCCAGCAGTCCCCTAATCGGCAGGGGGGGTAGGGGCAATCAGCCCCAGCATTTT. Its translation: CASSPLIGRGGRGNQPQHF.

The rearrangement uses TRBV5-1 and TRBJ2-7; a possible D gene is TRBD1 (6 bases). V gave up 0 bases and J gave up 3 bases, with 10 bases separating them. CDR1 is SGHRS, CDR2 YFSETQ, per germline. CDR3 length: 14 residues. CDR3 amino acids: CASSLEGTNYEQYF. The DNA for the CDR3 is TGCGCCAGCAGCTTGGAGGGGACAAACTACGAGCAGTACTTC.

The genes are TRBV11-2 and TRBJ2-2; TRBD1 is a possible D gene (7 bases). Trimming pared 4 bases from V and 6 bases from J, leaving 15 bases between. The germline V gene encodes CDR1 SGHAT and CDR2 FQNNGV. This CDR3 has 15 amino acids. In DNA, the CDR3 is TGTGCCAGCAGCTCTGGGACTCAGGGGGCCGGGGAGCTGTTTTTT. It encodes CASSSGTQGAGELFF.

This chain connects TRBV18 to TRBJ2-7; a weak D match, TRBD1 (6 bases). The germline V gene encodes CDR1 KGHSH and CDR2 LQKENI. V was shortened by 0 bases and J by 5 bases, with 14 bases between the two germline ends. The CDR3 covers 15 residues. Here the CDR3 reads CASSPPPQGSDEQYF. The CDR3 nucleotides are TGTGCCAGCTCACCACCGCCCCAGGGGTCGGACGAGCAGTACTTC. The full variable domain, rest sourced from reference TRBV18 and TRBJ2-7, is NAGVMQNPRHLVRRRGQEARLRCSPMKGHSHVYWYRQLPEEGLKFMVYLQKENIIDESGMPKERFSAEFPKEGPSILRIQQVVRGDSAAYFCASSPPPQGSDEQYFGPGTRLTVT.

At least ten counts were recorded for this clonotype. The J gene is TRBJ1-2, the V gene TRBV19; D is possibly TRBD1 (6 bases). The CDR3 is 14 residues long. Deletions cut 3 bases from V and 3 bases from J, with 11 bases between. CDR1 is LNHDA and CDR2 is SQIVND in the germline V gene (reference sequence). Here the CDR3 reads CASSIGGSYYGYTF. CDR3 sequence (DNA): TGTGCCAGTAGTATTGGGGGCTCCTACTATGGCTACACCTTC.

V is TRBV24-1 and J is TRBJ1-5; the D is unclear. Trimming removed 2 bases at V and 3 bases at J, with 4 bases between. CDR3 length: 13 amino acids. The germline V gene has CDR1 KGHDR and CDR2 SFDVKD. CDR3 residues: CATSDSTNQPQHF. CDR3 in DNA: TGTGCCACCAGTGATTCTACCAATCAGCCCCAGCATTTT.

The chain joins TRBV30 to TRBJ1-1; no firm D call. The CDR3 has 13 residues. V was cut by 0 bases and J by 8 bases, with 13 bases left in between. Germline CDR1 is GTSNPN and CDR2 is SVGIG (reference sequence). CDR3 in amino acids: CAWSVFRLSEAFF. DNA for the CDR3: TGTGCCTGGAGTGTATTTAGATTGTCGGAAGCTTTCTTT.